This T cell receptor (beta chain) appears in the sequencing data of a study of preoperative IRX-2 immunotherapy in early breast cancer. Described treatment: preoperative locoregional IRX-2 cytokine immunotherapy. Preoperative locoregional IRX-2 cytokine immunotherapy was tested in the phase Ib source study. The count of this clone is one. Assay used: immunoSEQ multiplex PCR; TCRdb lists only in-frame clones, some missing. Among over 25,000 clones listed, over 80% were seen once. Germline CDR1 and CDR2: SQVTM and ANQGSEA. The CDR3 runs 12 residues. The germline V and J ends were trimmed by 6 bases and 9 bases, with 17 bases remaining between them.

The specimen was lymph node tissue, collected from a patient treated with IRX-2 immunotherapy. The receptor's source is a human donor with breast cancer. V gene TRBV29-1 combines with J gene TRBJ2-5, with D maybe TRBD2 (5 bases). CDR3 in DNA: TGCAGCGTCGGAAATTCGGGATCGGCCCAGTACTTC. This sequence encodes CSVGNSGSAQYF.